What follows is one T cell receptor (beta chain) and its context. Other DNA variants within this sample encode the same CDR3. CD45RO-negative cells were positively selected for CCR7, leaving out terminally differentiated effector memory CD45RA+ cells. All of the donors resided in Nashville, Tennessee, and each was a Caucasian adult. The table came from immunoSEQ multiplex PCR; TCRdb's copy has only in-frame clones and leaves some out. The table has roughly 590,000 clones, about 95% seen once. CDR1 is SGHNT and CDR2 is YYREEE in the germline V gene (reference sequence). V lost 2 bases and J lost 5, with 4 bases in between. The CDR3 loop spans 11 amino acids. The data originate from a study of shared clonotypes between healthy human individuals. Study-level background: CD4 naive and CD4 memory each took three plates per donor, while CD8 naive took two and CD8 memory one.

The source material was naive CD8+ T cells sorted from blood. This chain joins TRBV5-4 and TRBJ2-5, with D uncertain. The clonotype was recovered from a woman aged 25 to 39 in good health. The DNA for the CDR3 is TGTGCCAGCAGCTTAGAGGAGACCCAGTACTTC. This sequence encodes CASSLEETQYF.